This T cell receptor beta chain derives from a study of immune aging and cytomegalovirus after organ transplant listed by TCRdb under 2021. Background on the whole study: All transplant recipients received three-drug immunosuppression with prednisone, tacrolimus, and mycophenolate.

Trimming removed 0 bases from V and 4 bases from J, leaving 4 bases between the germline ends. Per the germline V gene, ENHRY is the CDR1 and SYGVKD is the CDR2. The CDR3, from cysteine to phenylalanine, totals 12 residues. Only the CDR3 DNA is retained, 36 bases long and in frame from the first base. Reading the label with the study, this specimen's time point is: five sample-tagged time points from pre-transplant (day -1) to day 368 post-transplant, pooled. PBMC were thawed and then stimulated for more than 10 hours with a CMV IE-1 overlapping peptide library, with no transport inhibitors added. After thawing, cells were rested overnight and were then stimulated in R10 medium with CD28/CD49d costimulation. The IE-1 peptide library was made up of 15-amino-acid peptides, each overlapping by 11 amino acids. Samples from each time point were barcoded using BD Single-Cell Multiplexing Kit Sample Tags, then pooled and stained with oligo-conjugated anti-CD45RA and sorting antibodies. A BD FACSAria III was used to sort CMV-responsive CD8+CD137+ and CD4+CD154+ T cells at 4-way purity. Blood samples were drawn into EDTA vacutainers and processed by Ficoll gradient within 1-24 hours.

Study-wide conclusions, independent of this receptor: Because CD57 was not measured in the sequencing data, a conservative gene-based aging definition was used instead. TEMRA cells made up a larger share of large clones, and the seven largest clones (1904 cells) gained aged and TEMRA cells while losing TCM cells. Following viremia, cells with an aged phenotype rose post-transplant no matter the clone size, with the increase showing up earlier in large clones (days 200-264) than in small clones.

The library was generated by single-cell sequencing. The sequencing machine was an Illumina NovaSeq 6000. The BD Rhapsody Targeted mRNA and AbSeq Reagent Kit was used in a microwell format for cell capture and library preparation. The libraries included TCR, sample tags, AbSeq, and targeted mRNA drawn from the Human T-Cell Expression Panel together with custom TOX and TOX2 primers. Libraries were sequenced on an Illumina NovaSeq. The original methods were these. The analysis covered fewer than 13,000 cells in total, of which over 7,000 were CD8 T cells and around 4,000 were CD8 T cells with an identifiable TCR CDR3. Raw data were processed with the BD Rhapsody Targeted Analysis Pipeline with V(D)J processing on the Seven Bridges Genomics platform. Quality control, Sample Tag demultiplexing with Lex-BDSMK, clone identification with VDJ Explorer, and Seurat clustering were performed in SeqGeq 1.6.0. Clones making up <1% of CD8 T cells were classified as non-expanded, and clones making up >2.5% of the sample were classified as clonal expansions. TCRdb reanalyzed the raw reads on its own, using fastp at Q25 for trimming and MiXCR for clone calling, and kept in-frame beta chains. CDR3 protein duplicates are merged, each entry listing the most common genes and DNA. The V and J calls and clone size come from TCRdb's table, not from the authors' own analysis. The sample table shows tens of thousands of distinct CDR3 sequences, and just over 35% are seen once. The top ten clonotypes cover approximately 26% of the sample.

This clonotype came up a few times. The target of this receptor is not known. Base qualities are not recorded, but no much larger clone differs from it by a single base. Here the sequenced sample was CMV peptide-activated CD4+ and CD8+ T cells sorted from blood, taken at five time points, pooled. Per the publication, the cell subset or site label means: sorted CD8+CD137+ and CD4+CD154+ T cells after 11 to 12 h CMV IE-1 peptide stimulation. The sequence links TRBV10-3 to TRBJ2-7, with no confident D gene call. This receptor was obtained from a female donor who had a heart transplant and CMV viremia. The DNA reads TGTGCCATCAGTGAGTCAGCGTACGAGCAGTACTTC. It codes for CAISESAYEQYF.